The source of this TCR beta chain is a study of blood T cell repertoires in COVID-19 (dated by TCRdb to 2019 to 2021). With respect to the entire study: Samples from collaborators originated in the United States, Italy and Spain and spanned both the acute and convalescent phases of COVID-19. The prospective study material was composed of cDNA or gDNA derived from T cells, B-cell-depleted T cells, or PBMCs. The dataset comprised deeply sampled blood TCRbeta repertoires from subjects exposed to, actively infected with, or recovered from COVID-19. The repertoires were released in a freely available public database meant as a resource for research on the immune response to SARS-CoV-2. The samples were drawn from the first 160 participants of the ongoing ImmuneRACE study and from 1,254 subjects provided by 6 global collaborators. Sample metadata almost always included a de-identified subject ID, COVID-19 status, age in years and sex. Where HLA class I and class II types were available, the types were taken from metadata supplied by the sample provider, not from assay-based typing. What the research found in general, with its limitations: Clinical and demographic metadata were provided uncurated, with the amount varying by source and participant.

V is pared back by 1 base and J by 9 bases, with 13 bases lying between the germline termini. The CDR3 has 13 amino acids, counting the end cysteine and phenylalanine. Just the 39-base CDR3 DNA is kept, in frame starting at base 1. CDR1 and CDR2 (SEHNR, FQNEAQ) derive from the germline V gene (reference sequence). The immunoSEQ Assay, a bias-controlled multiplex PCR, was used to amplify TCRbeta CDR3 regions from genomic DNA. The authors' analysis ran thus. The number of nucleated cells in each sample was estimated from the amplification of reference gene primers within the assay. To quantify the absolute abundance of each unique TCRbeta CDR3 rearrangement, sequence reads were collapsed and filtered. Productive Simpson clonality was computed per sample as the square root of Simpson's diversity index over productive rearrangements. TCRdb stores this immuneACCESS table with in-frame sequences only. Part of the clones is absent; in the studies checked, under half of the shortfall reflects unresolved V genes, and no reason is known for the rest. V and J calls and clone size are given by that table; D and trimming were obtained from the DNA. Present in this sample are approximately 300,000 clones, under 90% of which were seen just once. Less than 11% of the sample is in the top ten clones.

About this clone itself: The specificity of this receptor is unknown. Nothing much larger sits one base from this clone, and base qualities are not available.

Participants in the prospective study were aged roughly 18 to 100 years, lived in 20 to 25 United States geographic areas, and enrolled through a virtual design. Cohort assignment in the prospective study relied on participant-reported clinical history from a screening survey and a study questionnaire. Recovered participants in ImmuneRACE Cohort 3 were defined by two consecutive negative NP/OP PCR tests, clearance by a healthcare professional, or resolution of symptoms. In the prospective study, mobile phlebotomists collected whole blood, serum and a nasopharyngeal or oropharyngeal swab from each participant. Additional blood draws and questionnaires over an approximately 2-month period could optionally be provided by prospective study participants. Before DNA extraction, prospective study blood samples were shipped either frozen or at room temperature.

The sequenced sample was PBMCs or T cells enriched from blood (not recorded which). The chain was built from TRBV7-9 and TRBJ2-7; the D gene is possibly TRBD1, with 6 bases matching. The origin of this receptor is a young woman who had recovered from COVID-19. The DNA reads TGTGCCAGCAGCTTAGACCTACAGGGACCGCAGTACTTC. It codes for CASSLDLQGPQYF.